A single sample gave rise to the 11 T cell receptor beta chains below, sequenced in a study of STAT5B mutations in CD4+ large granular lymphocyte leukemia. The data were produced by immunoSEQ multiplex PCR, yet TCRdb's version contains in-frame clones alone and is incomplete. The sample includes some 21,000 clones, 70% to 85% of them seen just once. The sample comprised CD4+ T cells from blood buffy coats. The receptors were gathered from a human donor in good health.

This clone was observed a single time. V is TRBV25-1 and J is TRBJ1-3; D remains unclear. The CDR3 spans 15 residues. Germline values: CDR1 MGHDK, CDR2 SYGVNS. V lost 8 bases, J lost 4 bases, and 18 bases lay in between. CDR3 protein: CASRPVNLQGNTIYF. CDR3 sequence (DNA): TGTGCCAGCCGACCCGTTAATTTACAGGGAAACACCATATATTTT.

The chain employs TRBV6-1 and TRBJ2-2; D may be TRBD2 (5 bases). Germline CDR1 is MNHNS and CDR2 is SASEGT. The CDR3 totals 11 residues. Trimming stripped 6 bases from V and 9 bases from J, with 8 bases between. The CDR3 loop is CASREVRELFF. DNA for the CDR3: TGTGCCAGCAGGGAGGTCCGGGAGCTGTTTTTT.

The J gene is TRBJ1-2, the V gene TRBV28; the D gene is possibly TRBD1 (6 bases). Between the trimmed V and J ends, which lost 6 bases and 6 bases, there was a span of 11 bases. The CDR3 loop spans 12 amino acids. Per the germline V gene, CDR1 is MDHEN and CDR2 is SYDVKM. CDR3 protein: CASSEGGHGYTF. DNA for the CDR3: TGTGCCAGCAGCGAAGGGGGACATGGCTACACCTTC.

The CDR3 loop is CASSILGGNTEAFF. DNA of the CDR3: TGTGCCAGCAGTATTCTAGGGGGGAACACTGAAGCTTTCTTT. The chain uses TRBV28 and TRBJ1-1; perhaps TRBD1 as D (6 bases). Per the germline V gene, CDR1 is MDHEN and CDR2 is SYDVKM. The CDR3 loop spans 14 amino acids. V was trimmed by 5 bases and J by 1 base, leaving 11 bases between them.

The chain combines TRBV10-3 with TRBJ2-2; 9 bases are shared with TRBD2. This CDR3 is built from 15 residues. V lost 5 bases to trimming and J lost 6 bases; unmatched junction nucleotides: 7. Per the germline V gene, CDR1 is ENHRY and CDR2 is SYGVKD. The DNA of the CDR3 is TGTGCCATCAGTTCAGCGGGAGGAAACGCCGGGGAGCTGTTTTTT. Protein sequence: CAISSAGGNAGELFF.

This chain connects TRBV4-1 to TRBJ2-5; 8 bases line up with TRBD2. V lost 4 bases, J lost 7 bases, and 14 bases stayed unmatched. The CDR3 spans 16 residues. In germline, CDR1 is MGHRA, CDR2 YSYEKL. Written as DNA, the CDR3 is TGCGCCAGCAGCCTCCGGGAAGATAGCGGGACCGGGACCCAGTACTTC. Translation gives CASSLREDSGTGTQYF.

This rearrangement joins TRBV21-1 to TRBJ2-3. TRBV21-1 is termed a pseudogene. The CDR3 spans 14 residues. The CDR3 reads CASSKHCQTDTQYF. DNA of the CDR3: TGTGCCAGCAGCAAACACTGTCAGACAGATACGCAGTATTTT.

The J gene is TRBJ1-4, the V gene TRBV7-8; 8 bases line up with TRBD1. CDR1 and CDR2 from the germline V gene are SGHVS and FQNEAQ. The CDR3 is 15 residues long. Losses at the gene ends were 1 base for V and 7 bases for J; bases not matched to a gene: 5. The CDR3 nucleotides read TGTGCCAGCAGCTTAGGGGGACAGGCGGCTGAAAAACTGTTTTTT. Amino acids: CASSLGGQAAEKLFF.

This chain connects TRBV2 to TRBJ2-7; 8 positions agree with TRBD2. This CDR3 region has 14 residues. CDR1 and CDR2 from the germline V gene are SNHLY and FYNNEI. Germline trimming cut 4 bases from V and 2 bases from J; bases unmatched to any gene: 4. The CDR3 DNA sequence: TGTGCCAGCAGTGGCAGCGGGAGCCCCTACGAGCAGTACTTC. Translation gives CASSGSGSPYEQYF.

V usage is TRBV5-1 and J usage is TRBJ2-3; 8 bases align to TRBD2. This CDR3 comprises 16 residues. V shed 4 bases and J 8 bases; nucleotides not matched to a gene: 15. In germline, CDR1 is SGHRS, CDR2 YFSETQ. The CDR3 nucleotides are TGCGCCAGCAGCCAAGTAGCGGGAAAAGGGGGGGGTACGCAGTATTTT. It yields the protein CASSQVAGKGGGTQYF.

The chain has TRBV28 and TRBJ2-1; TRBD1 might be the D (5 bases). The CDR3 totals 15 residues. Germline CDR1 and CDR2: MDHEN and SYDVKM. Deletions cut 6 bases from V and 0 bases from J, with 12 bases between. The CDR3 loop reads CASRRQGSSYNEQFF. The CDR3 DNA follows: TGTGCCAGCAGGCGTCAGGGTAGCTCCTACAATGAGCAGTTCTTC. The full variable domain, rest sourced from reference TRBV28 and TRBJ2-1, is DVKVTQSSRYLVKRTGEKVFLECVQDMDHENMFWYRQDPGLGLRLIYFSYDVKMKEKGDIPEGYSVSREKKERFSLILESASTNQTSMYLCASRRQGSSYNEQFFGPGTRLTVL.